The rows below give T cell receptor beta chains drawn from one sample of a study of CD4+ T cells in melanoma. The repertoire was sequenced with immunoSEQ multiplex PCR; TCRdb's copy has only in-frame clones and lacks some. In the table there are about 140,000 clones, nearly 95% of which are singletons. The receptor source for this set is a human donor with melanoma. CDR3s include the opening cysteine and the closing phenylalanine or tryptophan. Fields, in order: D gene, clone size, V gene, J gene, CDR3 DNA, CDR3 protein. A D gene is named only where the DNA matches it firmly. Size tells how often a clone was seen (once, few, many) or the class of an expanded clone, and some rows leave it out.

.	.	TRBV29-1	TRBJ1-3	TGCAGCGTTGACAGCATAGACTCTGGAAACACCATATATTTT	CSVDSIDSGNTIYF
.	.	TRBV2	TRBJ1-5	TGTGCCAGCAGCATTCGGGGGGCCAGCAATCAGCCCCAGCATTTT	CASSIRGASNQPQHF
TRBD1	.	TRBV4-1	TRBJ1-1	TGCGCCAGCAGCCAAGGTAGGACAGGTGGGACTGAAGCTTTCTTT	CASSQGRTGGTEAFF
.	.	TRBV7-9	TRBJ1-6	TGTGCCAGCAGCTCAACTAGAGGGGAATTCAATTCACCCCTCCACTTT	CASSSTRGEFNSPLHF
.	.	TRBV5-5	TRBJ2-7	TGTGCCAGCAGCCCGGGGATTACCTACGAGCAGTACTTC	CASSPGITYEQYF
.	once	TRBV7-9	TRBJ2-3	TGTGCCAGCAGCAGAAGCGGAACTAGCACAGATACGCAGTATTTT	CASSRSGTSTDTQYF
TRBD2	.	TRBV4-1	TRBJ2-5	TGCGCCAGCAGCCAAGGTAGCGGGGGGCAAGAGACCCAGTACTTC	CASSQGSGGQETQYF
TRBD2	.	TRBV5-4	TRBJ2-5	TGTGCCAGCAGCTTGGACCCGGGAGGGGGAGAGACCCAGTACTTC	CASSLDPGGGETQYF
.	.	TRBV5-1	TRBJ2-3	TGCGCCAGCAGCGTGACCGGGACGAACTGGGATACGCAGTATTTT	CASSVTGTNWDTQYF
.	.	TRBV18	TRBJ2-1	TGTGCCAGCTCACCCGGGACACTCGCCGTCGATGAGCAGTTCTTC	CASSPGTLAVDEQFF
.	.	TRBV5-4	TRBJ1-4	TGTGCCAGCAGCTTGGCGTCGGCTAGCCGCAAACTGTTTTTT	CASSLASASRKLFF
.	.	TRBV10-3	TRBJ2-3	TGTGCCATCAGTGCCCAAGATACGCAGTATTTT	CAISAQDTQYF
.	.	TRBV4-2	TRBJ2-1	TGTGCCAGCAGCCAAAGGGGGGGCCCGATTGAGCAGTTCTTC	CASSQRGGPIEQFF
TRBD2	.	TRBV5-1	TRBJ2-3	TGCGCCAGCAGCTTGGAATGGGCGGGGGGAAGCACAGATACGCAGTATTTT	CASSLEWAGGSTDTQYF
.	once	TRBV20-1	TRBJ1-1	TGCAGTCCGGGATCCACTGAAGCTTTCTTT	CSPGSTEAFF
.	once	TRBV7-9	TRBJ2-5	TGTGCCAGCAGCGAGGAGACCCAGTACTTC	CASSEETQYF
TRBD1	.	TRBV6-5	TRBJ1-2	TGTGCCAGCAGGTTAGTCCGGGACAGGGTTGGCTACACCTTC	CASRLVRDRVGYTF
.	.	TRBV25-1	TRBJ2-1	TGTGCCAGCAGTGGTTGGAATGGGAACAATGAGCAGTTCTTC	CASSGWNGNNEQFF
.	.	TRBV6-5	TRBJ1-6	TGTGCCAGCAGTTACGAGGGAACGGTTGGTTCACCCCTCCACTTT	CASSYEGTVGSPLHF
TRBD1	.	TRBV6-6	TRBJ1-1	TGTGCCAGCAGAGAAAGACAGGGAGTGAACACTGAAGCTTTCTTT	CASRERQGVNTEAFF
.	.	TRBV6-1	TRBJ2-6	TGTGCCAGCAGTGGGGCGCTTCCTGGGGCCAACGTCCTGACTTTC	CASSGALPGANVLTF
.	.	TRBV10-1	TRBJ2-7	TGCGCCAGCAGTCGGGACATAGCCTACGAGCAGTACTTC	CASSRDIAYEQYF
TRBD1	.	TRBV11-3	TRBJ2-7	TGTGCCAGCAGCGCCGGGACAGGGACCAACGAGCAGTACTTC	CASSAGTGTNEQYF
.	.	TRBV2	TRBJ2-2	TGTGCCAGCGGGGAAAGAGAAACCGGGGAGCTGTTTTTT	CASGERETGELFF
.	once	TRBV27	TRBJ1-2	TGTGCCAGCAGTAGGTCCTCAGGGGAGCCTAACTATGGCTACACCTTC	CASSRSSGEPNYGYTF
.	.	TRBV2	TRBJ2-3	TGTGCCAGCAGTGATAGGAGATCTAGCACAGATACGCAGTATTTT	CASSDRRSSTDTQYF
.	.	TRBV9	TRBJ2-1	TGTGCCAGCAGCGTAGGTGGCTACAACAATGAGCAGTTCTTC	CASSVGGYNNEQFF
.	.	TRBV2	TRBJ2-3	TGTGCCAGCAGTGAGAACAGGGCGTGGGATACGCAGTATTTT	CASSENRAWDTQYF
.	.	TRBV6-1	TRBJ1-1	TGTGCCAGCAGTGACCCTGGACAGATGAACACTGAAGCTTTCTTT	CASSDPGQMNTEAFF